The entry below describes one TCR beta chain. The sample holds many counts of this clonotype. The specificity of this receptor is unknown. Per-base qualities were not stored, and no clone one base away is much larger. TCR cDNA was synthesized by 5'RACE template switching, through which a universal primer site and unique molecular identifiers were introduced. cDNA synthesis was primed from both the TCR alpha and TCR beta constant segments. Two PCR steps were used to amplify libraries, with sample barcodes and sequencing adapters being added in the second step. Libraries were sequenced on Illumina HiSeq 2500 (2x100 bp) or NovaSeq (2x150 bp). In the paper's pipeline: MIGEC handled demultiplexing of reads and collapsing into UMI consensus sequences, while MiXCR performed V(D)J alignment. Using edgeR on replicate PBMC samples, clonotypes were called vaccine-responding if FDR was below 0.01 and the log2 fold change was above 5 up to day 15. Bulk clonotypes were assigned CD4 or CD8 identity according to which sequenced CD4 or CD8 repertoire held them at higher abundance. The raw public reads went through TCRdb reprocessing: fastp at Q25, MiXCR clone calling, in-frame beta chains kept. Identical CDR3 protein sequences are pooled into one entry, listed with their most common genes and DNA. TCRdb's processing, not the study's, gives the V and J calls here. For this sample there are 450,000 to 550,000 distinct CDR3 sequences; roughly a fifth appear just once. Approximately 15% of the sample goes to the ten largest clones.

The data are from a study of T cells after yellow fever vaccination (dated by TCRdb to 2018 to 2020). At the level of the whole study: The SMART-Seq v4 Ultra Low Input RNA kit was used to prepare libraries from fractions with low cell numbers. Blood samples were taken at several timepoints before and after primary and secondary immunization, and bulk PBMC replicates and cell subsets were isolated. Two healthy male donors made up the cohort, one aged 18 to 30 years and the other aged 30 to 39 years. Bulk TCR alpha and beta repertoires were sequenced longitudinally to track T-cell clones before and after primary and booster YFV17D yellow fever vaccination.

The sample's treatment or condition, from its label and the paper: live attenuated yellow fever vaccine strain. At each blood-draw timepoint, two biological replicates of bulk PBMCs were collected. PBMCs were isolated from peripheral blood using a standard Ficoll-Paque protocol. RNA was extracted with TriZol from bulk PBMCs, CD4 and CD8 fractions, and dextramer-positive and dextramer-negative fractions. Deletion took 6 bases off V and 1 base off J, with a span of 15 bases between the germline ends. The germline V gene yields MNHEY for CDR1 and SVGEGT for CDR2. The CDR3 runs 15 amino acids, cysteine and phenylalanine included. Of all the DNA, just the CDR3 is kept, 45 bases in frame from base 1. General conclusions and limits of the study: Most clones expanded after primary vaccination (around 96% of CD4 and 88% of CD8) were re-detected after the booster, suggesting that broad memory maintenance occurred. Compared with the primary T-cell response, the secondary T-cell response was faster but weaker, reaching its peak on day 5 rather than on day 15. Because abundant contaminating clonotypes from the bulk population could be contained in FACS-sorted repertoires, computational filtering was required. A small fraction of clonotypes appeared in both the CD4 and CD8 compartments, likely as a result of convergent recombination. Only a couple of donors were included in the study, so the extent to which the findings can be generalized is limited.

The TCR sequence derives from a man younger than 35 who received the YFV17D yellow fever vaccine. The chain links TRBV6-2 or TRBV6-3 with TRBJ1-1; the D gene is possibly TRBD1, with 5 bases matching. The specimen comprised PBMCs, sampled less than 25 days after the first yellow fever vaccination. This receptor has the CDR3 CASRGPQGQNTEAFF. Here is the DNA: TGTGCCAGCAGGGGCCCGCAGGGCCAGAACACTGAAGCTTTCTTT.